Detailed here is one T cell receptor beta chain. The sample comes from a study of blood T cell repertoires in COVID-19. Using immunoSEQ multiplex PCR, the repertoire was profiled, and TCRdb retains in-frame clones only, with some absent. Of a few hundred thousand clones in the sample, roughly nine tenths were seen once. The germline V gene encodes CDR1 MNHEY and CDR2 SVGAGI. Between the trimmed V and J ends, which lost 10 bases and 6 bases, there was a span of 10 bases. The CDR3 extends over 11 amino acids. Sequencing used PBMCs or T cells enriched from blood (not recorded which). The V gene is TRBV6-5, the J gene TRBJ1-3; D is unclear. The TCR was taken from a woman in her twenties or thirties who had recovered from COVID-19. The CDR3 DNA reads TGTGCCACCCATCAACAAAACACCATATATTTT. Translation gives CATHQQNTIYF.